There are a few counts of the clone carrying this TCR beta chain. The antigen remains undetermined. This sample stems from a study of early T cells in non-severe SARS-CoV-2 infection. Study context: Whole-blood bulk RNA, unsorted, was sequenced, and chains were unpaired. General study findings and limits: Lookups in VDJdb leaned toward anti-spike CD8 responses and missed private and CD4 specificities.

CDR1 is SNHLY, CDR2 FYNNEI, per germline. The CDR3 runs to 13 residues. Trimming left V 11 bases short and J 5 bases short, with 18 bases between. Researchers attached unique molecular identifiers to individual cDNA molecules. Each CDR3 protein gets one entry after TCRdb re-called the 5' RACE reads with MiXCR. The table shows roughly 80,000 distinct CDR3 sequences, with around 17% occurring only once. Sequences were obtained from whole blood. This receptor was taken from an adult who was a healthcare worker with PCR-confirmed SARS-CoV-2 infection or an uninfected control (not recorded which). The rearrangement links TRBV2 to TRBJ2-5; no reliable D call. Here the CDR3 DNA reads TGTGCCCACGATAGGGATCGGAAGGAGACCCAGTACTTC. This codes for CAHDRDRKETQYF.